These T cell receptor beta chains were read from a single sample in a study of blood T cell repertoires in COVID-19. TCRdb keeps only in-frame clones here, not all; method: immunoSEQ multiplex PCR. The sample has over 100,000 clones; 80% are singletons. Sequenced: peripheral blood. These receptors all stem from a human donor in a cohort sampled during active or convalescent COVID-19. Both conserved end residues are part of each CDR3.

V gene	J gene	CDR3 protein
TRBV5-1	TRBJ2-7	CASSFQGGEQYF
TRBV19	TRBJ2-5	CASSTGLAETQYF
TRBV5-8	TRBJ2-1	CASSSTGTSGVNEQFF
TRBV6-5	TRBJ2-5	CATCRAGGQETQYF
TRBV6-6	TRBJ1-2	CASSYSRDTNYGYTF
TRBV11-2	TRBJ2-5	CASSLDWRSYQETQYF
TRBV4-1	TRBJ1-2	CASSQILQGNYGYTF
TRBV6-2/TRBV6-3	TRBJ1-5	CASSFRAGVQPQHF
TRBV29-1	TRBJ2-7	CSAKQGRAYEQYF
TRBV4-2	TRBJ1-4	CASSQTWGDNEKLFF